Each of the 17 T cell receptor beta chains below was sequenced from the same sample in a study of T cells after posttransplantation cyclophosphamide. This table comes from immunoSEQ multiplex PCR, and its TCRdb copy is limited to in-frame clones, with some not included. The data contain over 20,000 clones, roughly 98% of them singletons. Sequencing was performed on naive CD8+ T cells sorted from PBMCs. Source of these receptors: a man aged 40-50 years in good health, CMV-negative, and a related stem cell transplant donor.

This clone showed up just once. V is TRBV30 and J is TRBJ1-2; maybe TRBD1 (5 bases). The CDR3 spans 14 residues. Germline loops: CDR1 GTSNPN, CDR2 SVGIG (reference sequence). The V end was cut by 5 bases, the J end by 8 bases, with 21 bases between. The CDR3 region has the DNA TGTGCCTGGGGCCCCGGGGGGGGGAGAGCCGGCTACACCTTC. Translated: CAWGPGGGRAGYTF.

J is TRBJ2-4 and V is TRBV4-1; TRBD1 aligns across 8 bases. V was pared by 4 bases and J by 6 bases, with 8 bases of the junction left unmatched. CDR1 is MGHRA and CDR2 is YSYEKL in the germline V gene. CDR3 size: 15 residues. CDR3 sequence reads: CASSLETGARNIQYF. DNA of the CDR3: TGCGCCAGCAGCCTAGAGACAGGGGCCCGAAACATTCAGTACTTC.

The chain recombines TRBV6-1 with TRBJ2-5; 12 positions match TRBD2. The CDR3 is made up of 15 amino acids. After removal of 5 bases from V and 4 bases from J, the junction contained 5 bases not matched to a gene. Germline loops: CDR1 MNHNS, CDR2 SASEGT. CDR3 residues: CASSPTSGSGETQYF. CDR3 coding DNA: TGTGCCAGCAGTCCGACTAGCGGGAGTGGAGAGACCCAGTACTTC.

The chain's CDR3 is CATSRLGTSGYNEQFF. The CDR3 DNA follows: TGTGCCACCAGCAGGCTCGGGACTAGCGGGTACAATGAGCAGTTCTTC. The chain combines TRBV15 with TRBJ2-1, with TRBD2 identical over 12 bases. Trimming took 3 bases from V and 4 from J; bases not matched to a gene: 4. The CDR3 sequence is 16 residues long. CDR1 and CDR2 (germline): LNHNV, YYDKDF (reference sequence).

The chain uses TRBV28 and TRBJ1-1, with D perhaps matching TRBD1 (5 bases). This CDR3 contains 13 residues. Trimming pared 3 bases from V and 5 bases from J, leaving 10 bases between. The germline CDR1 and CDR2 sequences are MDHEN and SYDVKM. The CDR3 sequence is CASSLSRGTEAFF. The CDR3 DNA is TGTGCCAGCAGTTTGAGTAGGGGAACTGAAGCTTTCTTT.

The rearrangement joins TRBV7-9 to TRBJ2-2; 7 nucleotides match TRBD2. This CDR3 contains 15 residues. The germline V gene has CDR1 SEHNR and CDR2 FQNEAQ (reference sequence). Unmatched junction bases numbered 5, after V lost 3 bases and J lost 4 bases. The CDR3 reads CASSFWRESTGELFF. In DNA, the CDR3 is TGTGCCAGCAGCTTCTGGCGGGAGAGCACCGGGGAGCTGTTTTTT. The variable domain in full, completed from reference TRBV7-9 and TRBJ2-2, reads DTGVSQNPRHKITKRGQNVTFRCDPISEHNRLYWYRQTLGQGPEFLTYFQNEAQLEKSRLLSDRFSAERPKGSFSTLEIQRTEQGDSAMYLCASSFWRESTGELFFGEGSRLTVL.

This chain uses TRBV7-8 with TRBJ2-1, with D tentatively TRBD2 (6 bases). This CDR3 has 15 residues. The V and J ends lost 3 bases and 10 bases respectively, with 19 bases between them. Germline V gene lookup returns CDR1 SGHVS and CDR2 FQNEAQ. CDR3 in DNA: TGTGCCAGCAGCTTGGCCCGGGACTGGGAAGGGGAGCAGTTCTTC. Its protein is CASSLARDWEGEQFF.

V and J are TRBV11-3 and TRBJ2-1, with 9 bases that match TRBD2. The CDR3 consists of 17 residues. J gave up 0 bases and V 4 bases, and 7 bases lay outside the gene matches. The germline V gene has CDR1 SGHNT and CDR2 YENEEA. The CDR3 sequence is CASSSGDSGSSYNEQFF. As DNA, the CDR3 is TGTGCCAGCAGCTCAGGGGATAGCGGGAGCTCCTACAATGAGCAGTTCTTC.

The chain employs TRBV7-9 and TRBJ2-1; D remains ambiguous. V lost 0 bases and J lost 7, with 4 bases in between. The CDR3 is 12 amino acids. Germline loops: CDR1 SEHNR, CDR2 FQNEAQ (reference sequence). CDR3 bases: TGTGCCAGCAGCTTAGCGCAGAATGAGCAGTTCTTC. Its translation: CASSLAQNEQFF. The full variable domain, completed using reference TRBV7-9 and TRBJ2-1, is DTGVSQNPRHKITKRGQNVTFRCDPISEHNRLYWYRQTLGQGPEFLTYFQNEAQLEKSRLLSDRFSAERPKGSFSTLEIQRTEQGDSAMYLCASSLAQNEQFFGPGTRLTVL.

This clone has just one count. The chain has TRBV2 and TRBJ2-7; 9 bases are a match to TRBD1. J was trimmed by 4 bases and V by 8 bases; bases with no gene match: 6. The CDR3 spans 13 residues. The germline CDR1 and CDR2 sequences are SNHLY and FYNNEI. In nucleotides, the CDR3 is TGTGCCAGCGGGACAGGGCGCGGATACGAGCAGTACTTC. Its translation is CASGTGRGYEQYF.

V and J are TRBV15 and TRBJ2-1, with TRBD2 matching over 10 bases. J lost 7 bases, V lost 3 bases, and 9 bases had no gene match. The CDR3 length is 16 residues. The germline V gene has CDR1 LNHNV and CDR2 YYDKDF (reference sequence). DNA of the CDR3: TGTGCCACCAGCAGGGGTCTAGCGGGAGAAGGAAATGAGCAGTTCTTC. Protein: CATSRGLAGEGNEQFF.

The chain combines TRBV27 with TRBJ2-7; the D gene is possibly TRBD2 (5 bases). The CDR3 runs to 12 residues. Deletions cut 3 bases from V and 5 bases from J, with 8 bases between. Germline CDR1 and CDR2: MNHEY and SMNVEV (reference sequence). The CDR3 region is CASSFGNDEQYF. Written as DNA, the CDR3 is TGTGCCAGCAGTTTCGGGAACGACGAGCAGTACTTC.

This clone was seen only once. The CDR3 DNA sequence: TGTGCCAGCAGCGTGAGTGGGACAGGGAATGAAGCTTTCTTT. Translation gives CASSVSGTGNEAFF. This rearrangement joins TRBV9 to TRBJ1-1; 9 bases agree with TRBD1. V lost 2 bases to trimming and J lost 7 bases; unmatched junction nucleotides: 6. CDR3 length: 14 amino acids. Per germline, CDR1 SGDLS and CDR2 YYNGEE.

The V and J genes are TRBV27 and TRBJ2-7; D is uncertain. Per the germline V gene, CDR1 is MNHEY and CDR2 is SMNVEV (reference sequence). This CDR3 is 13 amino acids long. V was shortened by 2 bases and J by 2 bases, with 7 bases between the two germline ends. The CDR3 coding sequence is TGTGCCAGCAGTTTAAGCGCAACCTACGAGCAGTACTTC. The encoded protein is CASSLSATYEQYF.

V gene TRBV10-3 combines with J gene TRBJ2-2, with TRBD2 matching over 9 bases. The J segment lost 5 bases and the V segment lost 10 bases, leaving 8 bases of the junction unmatched. Germline values: CDR1 ENHRY, CDR2 SYGVKD. This CDR3 has 14 amino acids. CDR3 in amino acids: CASLAGEGTGELFF. CDR3 DNA sequence: TGTGCCAGCTTAGCGGGAGAAGGAACCGGGGAGCTGTTTTTT.

This chain links TRBV5-8 with TRBJ2-1; TRBD1 matches 9 bases. This CDR3 has 15 residues. J lost 5 bases, V lost 2 bases, and 5 bases had no gene match. Germline CDR1 is SGHTS and CDR2 is YDEGEE. Here the CDR3 reads CASSFGTGSDNEQFF. Here the CDR3 DNA reads TGTGCCAGCAGCTTTGGGACAGGGTCGGACAATGAGCAGTTCTTC.

The V and J genes are TRBV6-1 and TRBJ2-7; 7 bases are shared with TRBD2. Unmatched junction bases numbered 9, after V lost 6 bases and J lost 7 bases. Germline V gene sequence: CDR1 MNHNS, CDR2 SASEGT. The CDR3 covers 13 residues. CDR3 bases: TGTGCCAGCAGCCCCACCTCCGGGGGGGAGCAGTACTTC. Encoded protein: CASSPTSGGEQYF.